The next 15 T cell receptor beta chains were all read from a single sample in a study of OX40 agonist ivuxolimab in advanced cancers. Preparation of the library involved the immunoSEQ multiplex PCR assay. The table comes from immuneACCESS by way of TCRdb, which keeps in-frame sequences with V and J called. Part of the clones is missing from these tables; in studies checked, under half for an unresolved V gene and the rest for unknown reasons. For this sample there are 35,000 or so clones; 84% appear just once. The ten largest account for approximately 18% of the sample. The sample in question was CD4+ or CD8+ T cells sorted from blood, obtained in a trial of the OX40 agonist ivuxolimab. The receptors were gathered from an adult with an advanced solid tumor such as melanoma, head and neck, liver or kidney cancer.

The chain links TRBV28 to TRBJ2-3; TRBD2 might be the D (5 bases). The V gene's germline CDR1 is MDHEN and CDR2 SYDVKM. The CDR3 is made up of 13 amino acids. The ends were cut back, 3 bases at V and 3 bases at J, with 7 bases in the middle. This chain's CDR3 is CASSLEETDTQYF. The CDR3 nucleotides read TGTGCCAGCAGTTTGGAGGAGACAGATACGCAGTATTTT.

The V gene is TRBV2, the J gene TRBJ1-4; TRBD1 aligns across 8 bases. This CDR3 region has 14 residues. With 3 bases clipped from V and 6 bases from J, the junction kept 3 bases outside the gene matches. Germline-derived CDR1 and CDR2 are SNHLY and FYNNEI. This CDR3 reads CASSDLQGDEKLFF. CDR3 nucleotides: TGTGCCAGCAGTGACTTACAGGGGGATGAAAAACTGTTTTTT.

CDR3: CASSNRISNQPQHF. The CDR3 coding sequence is TGTGCCAGCAGTAACAGAATAAGCAATCAGCCCCAGCATTTT. The chain couples TRBV2 to TRBJ1-5; no reliable D call. V lost 5 bases and J lost 1, with 9 bases in between. CDR3 length: 14 amino acids. Germline assignment: CDR1 SNHLY and CDR2 FYNNEI.

The rearrangement joins TRBV2 to TRBJ1-1; D gene unclear. This CDR3 has 11 amino acids. The germline V gene encodes CDR1 SNHLY and CDR2 FYNNEI. Trimming left V 8 bases short and J 8 bases short, with 12 bases between. The CDR3 spells CASQSVPEAFF. CDR3 sequence (DNA): TGTGCCAGCCAAAGTGTACCCGAAGCTTTCTTT. Full variable domain (remainder filled in from reference TRBV2 and TRBJ1-1): EPEVTQTPSHQVTQMGQEVILRCVPISNHLYFYWYRQILGQKVEFLVSFYNNEISEKSEIFDDQFSVERPDGSNFTLKIRSTKLEDSAMYFCASQSVPEAFFGQGTRLTVV.

The rearrangement links TRBV14 to TRBJ2-2; D tentatively reads TRBD1 or TRBD2 (5 bases each). V was cut by 0 bases and J by 2 bases, with 16 bases left in between. The CDR3 spans 18 residues. Germline V CDR1 and CDR2: SGHDN, FVKESK. The CDR3 loop reads CASSQDSPGQLNTGELFF. The CDR3 DNA follows: TGTGCCAGCAGCCAAGACTCCCCGGGGCAGTTAAACACCGGGGAGCTGTTTTTT.

The V gene is TRBV2, the J gene TRBJ1-1; possible D gene TRBD1, 5 bases. This CDR3 region has 19 residues. The germline V gene encodes CDR1 SNHLY and CDR2 FYNNEI. The V end was cut by 0 bases, the J end by 1 base, with 21 bases between. CDR3 loop: CASSEARQRGIKWNTEAFF. The CDR3 DNA sequence: TGTGCCAGCAGTGAAGCGCGACAGAGGGGAATAAAATGGAACACTGAAGCTTTCTTT.

The V gene is TRBV7-2, the J gene TRBJ2-7, with 8 nucleotides matching TRBD1. Trimming at V came to 1 base and at J to 2 bases, leaving 1 base not matched to a gene. The CDR3 consists of 14 residues. Germline V gene lookup returns CDR1 SGHTA and CDR2 FQGNSA. CDR3 coding DNA: TGTGCCAGCAGCTTAGGGACAGGGACCTACGAGCAGTACTTC. Translated, it gives CASSLGTGTYEQYF.

This chain connects TRBV7-8 to TRBJ1-2; D is possibly TRBD1 (6 bases). From germline, CDR1 is SGHVS and CDR2 FQNEAQ. The germline V and J ends were trimmed by 1 base and 4 bases, with 16 bases remaining between them. This CDR3 has 16 residues. The CDR3 protein is CASSLDPIGDTYGYTF. CDR3 DNA sequence: TGTGCCAGCAGCTTAGACCCGATAGGGGACACCTATGGCTACACCTTC. Filled out from reference TRBV7-8 and TRBJ1-2, the complete variable domain reads GAGVSQSPRYKVAKRGQDVALRCDPISGHVSLFWYQQALGQGPEFLTYFQNEAQLDKSGLPSDRFFAERPEGSVSTLKIQRTQQEDSAVYLCASSLDPIGDTYGYTFGSGTRLTVV.

The chain combines TRBV19 with TRBJ2-1; 10 nucleotides match TRBD2. The V gene end was trimmed by 2 bases and the J gene end by 9 bases; junction bases not matched to a gene: 4. CDR3 length: 14 residues. CDR1 and CDR2 (germline): LNHDA, SQIVND (reference sequence). CDR3 sequence: CASSISGGAGEQFF. Here the CDR3 DNA reads TGTGCCAGTAGTATAAGCGGGGGGGCTGGTGAGCAGTTCTTC.

CDR3 residues: CASSPGLAFDGELFF. As DNA, the CDR3 is TGTGCCAGCAGTCCGGGACTAGCCTTCGACGGGGAGCTGTTTTTT. The chain has TRBV6-1 and TRBJ2-2; 9 bases map to TRBD2. After removal of 5 bases from V and 7 bases from J, the junction contained 8 bases not matched to a gene. This CDR3 contains 15 residues. CDR1 is MNHNS, CDR2 SASEGT, per germline.

This clone was observed once. J is TRBJ2-5 and V is TRBV5-4; no reliable D call. Looked up from germline, CDR1 is SGHNT and CDR2 is YYREEE (reference sequence). V shed 4 bases and J shed 2 bases, with 18 bases lying between them. This CDR3 is built from 16 residues. The CDR3 loop is CASSPTPRRMQETQYF. CDR3 sequence (DNA): TGTGCCAGCAGCCCGACCCCAAGACGGATGCAAGAGACCCAGTACTTC.

The chain couples TRBV6-6 to TRBJ2-3; 10 nucleotides line up with TRBD2. The J segment lost 1 base and the V segment lost 8 bases, leaving 3 bases of the junction unmatched. CDR1 is MNHNY and CDR2 is SVGAGI in the germline V gene (reference sequence). This CDR3 is built from 14 residues. The CDR3 DNA sequence: TGTGCCAGCGGAACTAGCGGGGGCACAGATACGCAGTATTTT. Protein: CASGTSGGTDTQYF.

The chain carries TRBV7-5 and TRBJ2-2; the D call TRBD1 from the table was never checked on the DNA. TRBV7-5 is an annotated pseudogene. CDR3 length: 19 residues. The CDR3 loop is CARSLDRDRGRGYTGELFF. The CDR3, as DNA: TGTGCCAGAAGCCTGGACCGGGACAGGGGGCGCGGGTACACCGGGGAGCTGTTTTTT.

V usage is TRBV5-6 and J usage is TRBJ2-7, with a tentative D call TRBD2 (5 bases). CDR3 size: 14 residues. The V gene lost 4 bases and the J gene lost 3 bases, with 14 bases spanning the gap. Germline V gene sequence: CDR1 SGHDT, CDR2 YYEEEE. Written as DNA, the CDR3 is TGTGCCAGCAGCCTTCGAGGGCTGGGCTACGAGCAGTACTTC. As protein: CASSLRGLGYEQYF.

The rearrangement joins TRBV19 to TRBJ2-7, with TRBD1 identical over 7 bases. From germline, CDR1 is LNHDA and CDR2 SQIVND (reference sequence). After removal of 10 bases from V and 2 bases from J, the junction contained 11 bases not matched to a gene. This CDR3 is built from 14 residues. The CDR3 sequence is CATRPWDSAYEQYF. The CDR3 nucleotides are TGTGCCACTCGACCGTGGGACAGTGCCTACGAGCAGTACTTC.